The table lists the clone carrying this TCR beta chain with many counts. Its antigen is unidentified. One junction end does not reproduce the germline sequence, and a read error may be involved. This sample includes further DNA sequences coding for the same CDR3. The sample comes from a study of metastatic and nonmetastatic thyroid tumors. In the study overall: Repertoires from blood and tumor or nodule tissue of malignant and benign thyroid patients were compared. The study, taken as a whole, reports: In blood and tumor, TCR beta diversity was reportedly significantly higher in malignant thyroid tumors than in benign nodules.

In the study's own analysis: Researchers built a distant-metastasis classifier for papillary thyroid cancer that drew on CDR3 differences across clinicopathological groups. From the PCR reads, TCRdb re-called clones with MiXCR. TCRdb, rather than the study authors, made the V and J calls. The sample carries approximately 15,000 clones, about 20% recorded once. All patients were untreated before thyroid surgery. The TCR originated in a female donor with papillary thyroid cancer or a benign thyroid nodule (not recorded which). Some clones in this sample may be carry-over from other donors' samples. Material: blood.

The CDR3 here is CASSLAGVGTGELFF. Written as DNA, the CDR3 is TGTGCCAGCAGCCTAGCGGGAGTTGGAACCGGGGAGCTGTTTTTT. The chain links TRBV7-8 to TRBJ2-2; TRBD2 aligns across 10 bases. Germline CDR1 is SGHVS and CDR2 is FQNEAQ. The CDR3 covers 15 residues.